The next 19 T cell receptor beta chains were all read from a single sample in a study of cytomegalovirus exposure and HLA in healthy donors. The primer mix had 60 Vbeta and 13 Jbeta primers. Assay: immunoSEQ multiplex PCR; the TCRdb copy retains only in-frame clones and omits some. The sample includes under 200,000 clones, almost 85% seen only once; the top ten take approximately 2.4%. The sequenced sample consisted of PBMCs. Receptors were obtained from a woman aged 50 to 60 in good health and CMV-seronegative.

CDR3 coding DNA: TGTGCCAGCAGTCCCCACGTGGTCCCCGAGGCCACCTTC. Amino acid sequence: CASSPHVVPEATF. This chain connects TRBV28 to TRBJ1-2, with D unclear. The CDR3 length is 13 residues. The germline V gene encodes CDR1 MDHEN and CDR2 SYDVKM. V lost 5 bases, J lost 13 bases, and 20 bases lay in between.

The chain is built from TRBV27 and TRBJ2-2; D is possibly TRBD2 (5 bases). This CDR3 has 17 residues. V was cut by 0 bases and J by 5 bases, with 16 bases left in between. The V gene's germline CDR1 is MNHEY and CDR2 SMNVEV (reference sequence). In DNA, the CDR3 is TGTGCCAGCAGTTTATCGCTGACGGGAACTAGGACCGGGGAGCTGTTTTTT. Translation: CASSLSLTGTRTGELFF.

The J gene is TRBJ1-1, the V gene TRBV6-1; 7 bases map to TRBD1. The CDR3 contains 15 residues. V trimming: 4 bases; J trimming: 5 bases; junction bases outside the gene matches: 10. Germline loops: CDR1 MNHNS, CDR2 SASEGT. This CDR3 is CASSGRDRRLTEAFF. CDR3 DNA sequence: TGTGCCAGCAGTGGCCGGGACAGACGGTTGACTGAAGCTTTCTTT.

The chain carries TRBV5-4 and TRBJ1-1, with a weak D call TRBD1 (5 bases). V lost 4 bases and J 1 base, leaving 14 bases between the germline ends. This CDR3 comprises 15 residues. The germline V gene encodes CDR1 SGHNT and CDR2 YYREEE (reference sequence). The CDR3 loop is CASSPAVQENTEAFF. In DNA, the CDR3 is TGTGCCAGCAGCCCGGCCGTACAGGAGAACACTGAAGCTTTCTTT.

This clone was observed a few times. The chain couples TRBV10-2 to TRBJ1-1; 8 positions agree with TRBD1. The V and J ends lost 3 bases and 8 bases, in that order; junction bases with no gene match: 8. This CDR3 has 14 residues. CDR1 and CDR2 (germline): WSHSY, SAAADI. CDR3 in amino acids: CASSDTGGLKEAFF. In nucleotides, the CDR3 is TGCGCCAGCAGTGATACAGGGGGTTTAAAAGAAGCTTTCTTT.

J is TRBJ1-1 and V is TRBV28, with 8 bases fitting TRBD1. The ends lost 4 bases at V and 8 bases at J; junction bases unmatched: 6. CDR1 MDHEN and CDR2 SYDVKM come from the germline V gene. The CDR3 is 13 amino acids. The CDR3 coding sequence is TGTGCCAGCAGTTATCCGGGACAGGCCGAAGCTTTCTTT. This sequence encodes CASSYPGQAEAFF.

The chain joins TRBV6-6 to TRBJ1-3; 9 nucleotides match TRBD1. The CDR3 is 16 amino acids. Germline lookup yields CDR1 MNHNY and CDR2 SVGAGI (reference sequence). V gave up 1 base and J gave up 4 bases; unmatched junction bases: 5. The CDR3 spells CASSYWGTGRGNTIYF. The CDR3 DNA sequence: TGTGCCAGCAGTTACTGGGGGACAGGGAGGGGAAACACCATATATTTT.

The chain is built from TRBV27 and TRBJ2-1, with a tentative D call TRBD2 (5 bases). The CDR3 loop spans 15 amino acids. CDR1 and CDR2 (germline): MNHEY, SMNVEV (reference sequence). The V end lost 1 base, the J end lost 5 bases, and 12 bases lay between the germline ends. The CDR3 spells CASSLYSVRDNEQFF. CDR3 sequence (DNA): TGTGCCAGCAGTTTATATAGCGTGAGAGACAATGAGCAGTTCTTC.

This chain connects TRBV15 to TRBJ2-6; D is possibly TRBD1 (6 bases). Germline V gene lookup returns CDR1 LNHNV and CDR2 YYDKDF (reference sequence). The CDR3 contains 16 residues. V was clipped by 1 base and J by 0 bases, with 7 bases between them. DNA of the CDR3: TGTGCCACCAGCAGAGGGACAGCCTCTGGGGCCAACGTCCTGACTTTC. Residues: CATSRGTASGANVLTF.

J is TRBJ1-1 and V is TRBV7-9; perhaps TRBD1 as D (5 bases). Germline V CDR1 and CDR2: SEHNR, FQNEAQ (reference sequence). The CDR3 covers 13 residues. Trimming removed 4 bases at V and 2 bases at J, with 8 bases between. The CDR3 DNA reads TGTGCCAGCAGCTCAGACAGAAACACTGAAGCTTTCTTT. It encodes CASSSDRNTEAFF.

This chain connects TRBV7-6 to TRBJ1-3, with 7 nucleotides matching TRBD1. V gave up 1 base and J gave up 0 bases; unmatched junction bases: 3. Germline V gene sequence: CDR1 SGHVS, CDR2 FNYEAQ. The CDR3 is 16 residues long. The CDR3: CASSLGTGLSGNTIYF. The CDR3 DNA sequence: TGTGCCAGCAGCTTAGGGACAGGCCTCTCTGGAAACACCATATATTTT.

This clone was recorded a few times. J is TRBJ2-7 and V is TRBV7-9, with D uncertain. The V end lost 0 bases, the J end lost 2 bases, and 8 bases lay between the germline ends. The CDR3 extends over 14 amino acids. Looked up from germline, CDR1 is SEHNR and CDR2 is FQNEAQ (reference sequence). The CDR3 is CASSLASRTYEQYF. In DNA form, the CDR3 reads TGTGCCAGCAGCTTAGCGTCCAGGACCTACGAGCAGTACTTC.

This clone was picked up one time. The rearrangement links TRBV19 to TRBJ2-1, with 13 bases fitting TRBD2. V trimming: 6 bases; J trimming: 2 bases; junction bases outside the gene matches: 4. CDR3 size: 16 residues. Germline assignment: CDR1 LNHDA and CDR2 SQIVND (reference sequence). The CDR3 region is CASSSGTSGAYNEQFF. The CDR3 DNA reads TGTGCCAGTAGCTCCGGGACTAGCGGGGCCTACAATGAGCAGTTCTTC.

The rearrangement links TRBV10-1 to TRBJ2-7; the match to TRBD2 covers 9 bases. Per the germline V gene, CDR1 is WNHNN and CDR2 is SYGVQD (reference sequence). The CDR3 is 12 amino acids. Trimming removed 10 bases from V and 1 base from J; junction bases left unmatched: 2. The CDR3 protein is CATSGGSYEQYF. In nucleotides, the CDR3 is TGCGCCACCAGCGGGGGGTCCTACGAGCAGTACTTC.

The rearrangement joins TRBV6-5 to TRBJ1-2; D is unresolved. Germline CDR1 is MNHEY and CDR2 is SVGAGI. V was cut by 10 bases and J by 1 base, with 13 bases left in between. The CDR3 consists of 13 residues. The chain's CDR3 is CAIRPTNNYGYTF. The CDR3 coding sequence is TGTGCCATCCGCCCGACAAATAACTATGGCTACACCTTC.

The gene calls are TRBV30 and TRBJ1-1; D is perhaps TRBD1 (6 bases). The germline V gene has CDR1 GTSNPN and CDR2 SVGIG (reference sequence). V was clipped by 1 base and J by 10 bases, with 19 bases between them. This CDR3 region has 14 residues. CDR3 region: CAWSGTGPPRVAFF. The DNA for the CDR3 is TGTGCCTGGAGTGGCACAGGGCCTCCAAGAGTAGCTTTCTTT.

The rearrangement joins TRBV19 to TRBJ2-1; 13 bases agree with TRBD2. V gave up 3 bases and J gave up 1 base; unmatched junction bases: 6. Germline-derived CDR1 and CDR2 are LNHDA and SQIVND (reference sequence). The CDR3 extends over 18 amino acids. The CDR3 DNA follows: TGTGCCAGTAGTATGACTAGCGGGAGGACTATATCCTACAATGAGCAGTTCTTC. Its translation is CASSMTSGRTISYNEQFF.

The V gene is TRBV11-2, the J gene TRBJ2-7; TRBD1 is a possible D gene (6 bases). V lost 4 bases, J lost 0 bases, and 16 bases lay in between. CDR1 and CDR2 from the germline V gene are SGHAT and FQNNGV. This CDR3 has 16 residues. As DNA, the CDR3 is TGTGCCAGCAGCTCCAGCCAGGGGCGAAGCTCCTACGAGCAGTACTTC. Translated, it gives CASSSSQGRSSYEQYF.

The genes are TRBV18 and TRBJ2-5, with D perhaps matching TRBD2 (6 bases). Trimming left V 1 base short and J 5 bases short, with 11 bases between. CDR3 length: 14 amino acids. CDR1 and CDR2 from the germline V gene are KGHSH and LQKENI. This chain's CDR3 is CASSPQAGWETQYF. DNA of the CDR3: TGTGCCAGCTCACCACAGGCGGGGTGGGAGACCCAGTACTTC.